This paragraph reports one TCR beta chain. Its antigen is still unknown. This entry is derived from a study of CD8+ T cells in alopecia areata. Study-wide results and caveats: Mice gave a clearer picture of TCR sharing than patients did, possibly for HLA-related reasons.

The CDR3 spans 17 residues. V dropped 8 bases and J dropped 0 bases, with 17 bases sitting between them. Germline V gives CDR1 SNHLY, CDR2 FYNNEI. Extracted RNA was reverse transcribed into cDNA, the sequencing template. The data were produced by immunoSEQ multiplex PCR, yet TCRdb's version contains in-frame clones alone and is incomplete. The sample holds around 140,000 clones; 51% are singletons and the top ten take more than 0.95%. PBMCs were stained for CD3, CD4 and CD8, and CD4+ and CD8+ T cells were sorted. The V and J genes are TRBV2 and TRBJ2-6; a possible D gene is TRBD2 (6 bases). This TCR was sampled from a human donor with alopecia areata. Sequenced material: CD4+ T cells sorted from blood, taken at week 0. The CDR3 loop reads CASCGTLDSSGANVLTF. The DNA for the CDR3 is TGTGCCAGCTGCGGGACCTTGGACTCCTCTGGGGCCAACGTCCTGACTTTC.